These 22 T cell receptor beta chains were all obtained from the same sample, sequenced in a study of T cell repertoires in cytomegalovirus infection. These TCRs' antigens remain unknown. TCRdb passed the reads through MiXCR, listing each CDR3 protein once. The sample lists fewer than 900,000 distinct CDR3 sequences, 25% to 35% seen once, with around 13% in the top ten. The sample in question was cultured CD8+ T cells from PBMCs, obtained from culture after CMV antigen stimulation. The receptors come from a human donor in good health (CMV status not recorded). Some clones in this sample may be carry-over from other donors' samples.

This rearrangement joins TRBV20-1 to TRBJ2-1; TRBD1 aligns across 8 bases. CDR3 length equals 16 residues. The germline CDR1 and CDR2 sequences are DFQATT and SNEGSKA (reference sequence). J gave up 1 base and V 3 bases, and 8 bases lay outside the gene matches. CDR3 in DNA: TGCAGTGCTAGTGGGACAGGCAGAGGGTCCTACAATGAGCAGTTCTTC. Protein sequence: CSASGTGRGSYNEQFF.

About this clonotype: The junction shows a germline mismatch at one end, possibly a read error. The genes are TRBV28 and TRBJ1-2; TRBD1 agrees at 7 bases. Germline V gives CDR1 MDHEN, CDR2 SYDVKM. The CDR3 is 13 amino acids. The CDR3 region has the DNA TGTGCCAGCAATACAGGGGACAACTATGTCTACACCTTC. Protein sequence: CASNTGDNYVYTF.

In this sample, this clonotype turned up many times. The rearrangement links TRBV7-6 to TRBJ2-1; D might be TRBD1 (5 bases). Germline V lookup: CDR1 SGHVS, CDR2 FNYEAQ. Trimming removed 4 bases at V and 2 bases at J, with 9 bases between. The CDR3 runs 14 residues. The CDR3 bases are TGTGCCAGCAGCTACGACAGTCCCTACAATGAGCAGTTCTTC. Translating it yields CASSYDSPYNEQFF.

In the case of this clonotype: Since a much larger clone is just one base distant, this may be a read error. The rearrangement joins TRBV12-3 or TRBV12-4 to TRBJ2-5, with no clear D. The V gene lost 3 bases and the J gene lost 0 bases, with 11 bases spanning the gap. The CDR3 is 15 amino acids. As DNA, the CDR3 is TGTGCCAGCAGTTTCGTCGAGGCAGACCAAGAGACCCAGTACTTC. Amino acids: CASSFVEADQETQYF.

This chain joins TRBV7-3 and TRBJ2-5, with 12 bases aligning to TRBD1. The trim removed 4 bases at V and 4 bases at J, leaving 7 bases unmatched. Germline V gives CDR1 SGHTA, CDR2 FQGTGA. This CDR3 comprises 16 residues. The CDR3 loop reads CASSSYRDRGRETQYF. In DNA, the CDR3 is TGTGCCAGCAGCTCCTACCGGGACAGGGGGCGAGAGACCCAGTACTTC.

The V and J genes are TRBV7-9 and TRBJ2-7; 7 positions agree with TRBD2. The trim removed 11 bases at V and 0 bases at J, leaving 7 bases unmatched. Germline lookup yields CDR1 SEHNR and CDR2 FQNEAQ (reference sequence). The CDR3 runs to 13 residues. The CDR3 DNA is TGTGCCTGCCGGAGCGGGGACTCCTACGAGCAGTACTTC. This translates into CACRSGDSYEQYF.

This chain connects TRBV19 to TRBJ2-2; D gene unclear. Deletions cut 7 bases from V and 2 bases from J, with 8 bases between. The CDR3 totals 13 residues. Germline CDR1 and CDR2: LNHDA and SQIVND (reference sequence). The CDR3 bases are TGTGCCAGTATCGGCGATAACACCGGGGAGCTGTTTTTT. Protein: CASIGDNTGELFF.

J is TRBJ1-1 and V is TRBV7-6; D uncertain. The V and J ends lost 1 base and 0 bases respectively, with 12 bases between them. The CDR3 is 16 amino acids. Per the germline V gene, CDR1 is SGHVS and CDR2 is FNYEAQ. The CDR3 sequence: CASSLEITDLNTEAFF. In DNA form, the CDR3 reads TGTGCCAGCAGCTTAGAGATTACGGATTTGAACACTGAAGCTTTCTTT.

This clonotype showed up just a few times. The chain has TRBV12-3 or TRBV12-4 and TRBJ1-1, with D perhaps matching TRBD1 (6 bases). V dropped 6 bases and J dropped 0 bases, with 14 bases sitting between them. CDR3 length: 15 amino acids. The CDR3 is CASSHGQSMNTEAFF. The CDR3 nucleotides are TGTGCCAGCAGCCATGGACAGTCCATGAACACTGAAGCTTTCTTT.

This sequence joins TRBV12-3 or TRBV12-4 and TRBJ1-1; TRBD1 agrees at 7 bases. The CDR3 contains 17 residues. The junction had 12 bases not matched to a gene; V was cut back by 4 bases and J by 1 base. This chain's CDR3 is CASSSKYTTGSNTEAFF. The DNA for the CDR3 is TGTGCCAGCAGTTCTAAGTACACGACAGGGTCGAACACTGAAGCTTTCTTT.

This chain uses TRBV29-1 with TRBJ1-2; D gene uncertain. The CDR3 is made up of 13 amino acids. Per germline, CDR1 SQVTM and CDR2 ANQGSEA. V was pared by 2 bases and J by 4 bases, with 11 bases between. The CDR3 protein is CSVETTASYGYTF. Here the CDR3 DNA reads TGCAGCGTTGAAACCACAGCCTCCTATGGCTACACCTTC.

This chain uses TRBV27 with TRBJ1-4; TRBD1 matches 7 bases. The V segment lost 6 bases and the J segment 7 bases; nucleotides outside the gene matches: 20. Germline V gene data show CDR1 as MNHEY and CDR2 as SMNVEV (reference sequence). The CDR3 extends over 18 amino acids. CDR3 in amino acids: CASSEGAGGPTEGEKLFF. The CDR3 coding sequence is TGTGCCAGCAGCGAGGGGGCAGGGGGGCCCACTGAGGGTGAAAAACTGTTTTTT.

This chain uses TRBV19 with TRBJ2-1; D not certain. V gave up 7 bases and J gave up 4 bases, with 8 bases separating them. Germline V CDR1 and CDR2: LNHDA, SQIVND (reference sequence). CDR3 length equals 12 residues. CDR3 loop: CASIPGYNEQFF. As DNA, the CDR3 is TGTGCCAGTATACCTGGGTACAATGAGCAGTTCTTC.

This clonotype turned up a few times. Here the CDR3 reads CASSLQGGDEQYV. CDR3 bases: TGTGCCAGCAGTTTACAAGGAGGGGACGAGCAGTACGTC. The rearrangement joins TRBV12-3 or TRBV12-4 to TRBJ2-7, with D maybe TRBD2 (6 bases). Trimming pared 2 bases from V and 5 bases from J, leaving 10 bases between. This CDR3 has 13 amino acids.

This clonotype has more than one count but fewer than ten. The rearrangement joins TRBV12-3 or TRBV12-4 to TRBJ2-5; 16 nucleotides match TRBD2. Unmatched junction bases numbered 8, after V lost 5 bases and J lost 5 bases. The CDR3 contains 17 residues. The CDR3 DNA is TGTGCCAGCAGTCCTTCGGGACTAGCGGGGGGGTTGGAGACCCAGTACTTC. Translation gives CASSPSGLAGGLETQYF.

The rearrangement uses TRBV6-1 and TRBJ2-2; D not resolved. V lost 0 bases and J lost 5, with 7 bases in between. The V gene's germline CDR1 is MNHNS and CDR2 SASEGT. This CDR3 spans 14 amino acids. CDR3 sequence (DNA): TGTGCCAGCAGTGAAGCTCCGACAACCGGGGAGCTGTTTTTT. It encodes CASSEAPTTGELFF.

The chain couples TRBV6-1 to TRBJ1-2; 7 bases are shared with TRBD1. The CDR3 consists of 12 residues. V was pared by 5 bases and J by 8 bases, with 5 bases of the junction left unmatched. Germline CDR1 MNHNS, CDR2 SASEGT. The CDR3, as DNA: TGTGCCAGCAGTACGGGACAGACGGGCTACACCTTC. Its translation is CASSTGQTGYTF.

This chain uses TRBV27 with TRBJ2-3; 7 bases map to TRBD1. The J segment lost 0 bases and the V segment lost 5 bases, leaving 8 bases of the junction unmatched. The germline V gene has CDR1 MNHEY and CDR2 SMNVEV (reference sequence). The CDR3 length is 16 residues. In nucleotides, the CDR3 is TGTGCCAGCAGTCGGCAACCGGGACAGAGCACAGATACGCAGTATTTT. Translating it yields CASSRQPGQSTDTQYF.

The chain recombines TRBV5-5 with TRBJ2-7; TRBD2 agrees at 9 bases. This CDR3 contains 15 residues. J was trimmed by 2 bases and V by 0 bases; bases with no gene match: 3. Germline CDR1 reads SGHKS; CDR2 reads YYEKEE (reference sequence). CDR3 loop: CASSLAERGAYEQYF. DNA for the CDR3: TGTGCCAGCAGCTTGGCCGAGCGGGGGGCCTACGAGCAGTACTTC.

This clonotype was seen a few times. This chain connects TRBV2 to TRBJ1-3; D gene uncertain. The V end was cut by 6 bases, the J end by 0 bases, with 12 bases between. CDR1 SNHLY and CDR2 FYNNEI come from the germline V gene. This CDR3 has 15 amino acids. CDR3 amino acids: CASSAEWSSGNTIYF. In DNA, the CDR3 is TGTGCCAGCAGCGCGGAGTGGAGCTCTGGAAACACCATATATTTT.

This clonotype occurred a few times. J is TRBJ1-1 and V is TRBV28; D not resolved. Trimming removed 4 bases from V and 1 base from J, with 19 bases in between. Germline assignment: CDR1 MDHEN and CDR2 SYDVKM. This CDR3 has 17 residues. The CDR3 spells CASSYGTWVFANTEAFF. Here the CDR3 DNA reads TGTGCCAGCAGTTACGGTACCTGGGTTTTTGCGAACACTGAAGCTTTCTTT. Full variable domain (remainder filled in from reference TRBV28 and TRBJ1-1): DVKVTQSSRYLVKRTGEKVFLECVQDMDHENMFWYRQDPGLGLRLIYFSYDVKMKEKGDIPEGYSVSREKKERFSLILESASTNQTSMYLCASSYGTWVFANTEAFFGQGTRLTVV.

This clonotype was observed a few times. This sequence joins TRBV6-1 and TRBJ2-7; D possibly corresponds to TRBD1 (5 bases). The CDR3 totals 14 residues. Per the germline V gene, CDR1 is MNHNS and CDR2 is SASEGT. V was trimmed by 1 base and J by 0 bases, leaving 7 bases between them. In DNA form, the CDR3 reads TGTGCCAGCAGTGAAGATGACAGCTCCTACGAGCAGTACGTC. Its protein product is CASSEDDSSYEQYV.